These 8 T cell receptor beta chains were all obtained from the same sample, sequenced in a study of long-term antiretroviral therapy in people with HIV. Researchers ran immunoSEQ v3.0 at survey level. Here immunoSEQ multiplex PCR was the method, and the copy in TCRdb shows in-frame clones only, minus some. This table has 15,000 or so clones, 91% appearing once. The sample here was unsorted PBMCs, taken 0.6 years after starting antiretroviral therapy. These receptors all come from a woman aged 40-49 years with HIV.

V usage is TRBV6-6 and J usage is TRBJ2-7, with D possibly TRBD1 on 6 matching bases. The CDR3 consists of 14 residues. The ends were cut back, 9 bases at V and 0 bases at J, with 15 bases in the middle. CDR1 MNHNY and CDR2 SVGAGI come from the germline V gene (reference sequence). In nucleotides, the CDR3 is TGTGCCAGGTTGGATGGGGGCGACTCCTACGAGCAGTACTTC. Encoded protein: CARLDGGDSYEQYF.

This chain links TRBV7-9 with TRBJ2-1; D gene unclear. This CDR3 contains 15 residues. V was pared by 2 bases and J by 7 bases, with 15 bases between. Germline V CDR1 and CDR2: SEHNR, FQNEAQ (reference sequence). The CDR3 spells CASSLSEAAENEQFF. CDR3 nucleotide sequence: TGTGCCAGCAGCTTAAGTGAGGCCGCCGAAAATGAGCAGTTCTTC.

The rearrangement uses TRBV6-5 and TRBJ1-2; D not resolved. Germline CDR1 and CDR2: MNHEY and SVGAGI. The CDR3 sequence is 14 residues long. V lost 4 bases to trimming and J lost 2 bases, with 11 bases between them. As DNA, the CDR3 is TGTGCCAGCAGTTGGGCCGGAGGGAACTATGGCTACACCTTC. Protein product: CASSWAGGNYGYTF.

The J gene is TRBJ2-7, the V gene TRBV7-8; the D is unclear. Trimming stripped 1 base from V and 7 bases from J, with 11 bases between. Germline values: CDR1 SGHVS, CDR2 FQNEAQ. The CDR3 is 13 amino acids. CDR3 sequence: CASSLVSSREQYF. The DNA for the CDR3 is TGTGCCAGCAGCTTAGTGTCTTCGAGAGAGCAGTACTTC.

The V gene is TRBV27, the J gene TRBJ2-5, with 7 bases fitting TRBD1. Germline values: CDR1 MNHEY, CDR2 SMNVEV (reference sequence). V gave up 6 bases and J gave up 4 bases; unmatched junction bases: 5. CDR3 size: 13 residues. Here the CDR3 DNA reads TGTGCCAGCAGGAGGGCAGGGGGAGAGACCCAGTACTTC. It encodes CASRRAGGETQYF.

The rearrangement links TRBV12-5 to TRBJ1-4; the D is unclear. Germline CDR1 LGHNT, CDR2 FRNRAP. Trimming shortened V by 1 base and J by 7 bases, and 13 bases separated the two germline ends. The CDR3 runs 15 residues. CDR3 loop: CASGLGQPEGEKLFF. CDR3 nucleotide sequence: TGTGCTAGTGGTTTGGGGCAGCCCGAGGGTGAAAAACTGTTTTTT.

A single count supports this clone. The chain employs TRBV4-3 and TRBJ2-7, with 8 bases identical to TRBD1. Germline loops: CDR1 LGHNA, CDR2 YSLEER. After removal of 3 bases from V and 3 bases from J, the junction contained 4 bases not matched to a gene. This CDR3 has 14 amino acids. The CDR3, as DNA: TGCGCCAGCAGCCACCGAGGACAGGGCTACGAGCAGTACTTC. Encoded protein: CASSHRGQGYEQYF.

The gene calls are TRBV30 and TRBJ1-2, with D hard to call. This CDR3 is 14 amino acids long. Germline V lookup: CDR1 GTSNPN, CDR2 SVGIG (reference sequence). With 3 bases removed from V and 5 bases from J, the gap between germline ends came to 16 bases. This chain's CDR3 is CAWSRQSFQYGYTF. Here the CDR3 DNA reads TGTGCCTGGAGCCGTCAGAGTTTCCAGTATGGCTACACCTTC.